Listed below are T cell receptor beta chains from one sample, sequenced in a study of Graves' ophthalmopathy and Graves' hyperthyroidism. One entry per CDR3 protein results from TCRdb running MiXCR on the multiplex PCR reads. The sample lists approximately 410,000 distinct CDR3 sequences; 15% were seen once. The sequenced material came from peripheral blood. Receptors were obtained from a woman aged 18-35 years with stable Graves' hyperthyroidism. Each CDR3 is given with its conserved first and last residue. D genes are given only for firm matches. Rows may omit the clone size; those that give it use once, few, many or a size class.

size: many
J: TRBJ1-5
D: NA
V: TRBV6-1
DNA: TGTGCCAGCAGTGAATTCGGAAGGGCCTTCTATAGCAATCAGCCCCAGCATTTT
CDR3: CASSEFGRAFYSNQPQHF

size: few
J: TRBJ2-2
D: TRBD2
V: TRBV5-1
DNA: TGCGCCAGCAGCTCGAGGACTAGCGGGGCGAACACCGGGGAGCTGTTTTTT
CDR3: CASSSRTSGANTGELFF

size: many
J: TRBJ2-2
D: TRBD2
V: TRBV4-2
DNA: TGTGCCAGCAGCCCGTTAGCGGGGGGGCGAGAGGAGCTGTTTTTT
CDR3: CASSPLAGGREELFF

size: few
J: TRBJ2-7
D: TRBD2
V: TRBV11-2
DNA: TGTGCCAGCAGCCTGACTAGCGGGGGGGCAAATTCCTACGAGCAGTACTTC
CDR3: CASSLTSGGANSYEQYF

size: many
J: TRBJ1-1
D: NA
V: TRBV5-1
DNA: TGCGCCAGCAGAAAGGGCAACACTGAAGCTTTCTTT
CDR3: CASRKGNTEAFF

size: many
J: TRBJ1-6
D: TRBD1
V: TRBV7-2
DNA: TGTGCCAGCAGCTTTGGACAGGGAGGACTGTCCTATAATTCACCCCTCCACTTT
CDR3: CASSFGQGGLSYNSPLHF

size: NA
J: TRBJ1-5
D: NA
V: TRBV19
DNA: TGTGCCAGTAGGCCCAGGGGTAAGCCCCAGCATTTT
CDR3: CASRPRGKPQHF

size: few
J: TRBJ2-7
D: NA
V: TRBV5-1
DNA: TGCGCCAGCAGCTTGGGGCAACTCTCCTACGAGCAGTACTTC
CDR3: CASSLGQLSYEQYF

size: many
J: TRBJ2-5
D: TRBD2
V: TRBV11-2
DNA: TGTGCCAGCAACTTAGAGATACTAGCGGTCCGTCCCAGGGAGACCCAGTACTTC
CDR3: CASNLEILAVRPRETQYF

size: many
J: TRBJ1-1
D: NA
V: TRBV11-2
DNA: TGTGCCAGCAGCTCCATGGGAATTTGGGGGACGTTTGACACTGAAGCTTTCTTT
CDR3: CASSSMGIWGTFDTEAFF

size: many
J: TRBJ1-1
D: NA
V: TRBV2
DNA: TGTGCCAGCAGTTCGACCACACTGAACACTGAAGCTTTCTTT
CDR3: CASSSTTLNTEAFF

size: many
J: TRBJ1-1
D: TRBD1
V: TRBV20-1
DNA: TGCAGTGCTAGTCCGCCAGGGGGACACACTGAAGCTTTCTTT
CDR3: CSASPPGGHTEAFF

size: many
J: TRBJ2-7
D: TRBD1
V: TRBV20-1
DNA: TGCAGTGCTAGAGCGACAGGGGGGTCCTACGAGCAGTACTTC
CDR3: CSARATGGSYEQYF

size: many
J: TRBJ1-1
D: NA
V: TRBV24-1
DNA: TGTGCCACCAGTGATCCGAGAGGGAAGGACACTGAAGCTTTCTTT
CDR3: CATSDPRGKDTEAFF

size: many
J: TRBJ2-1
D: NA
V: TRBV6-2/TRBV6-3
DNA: TGTGCCAGCAGTTACTCACTCTCCTACAATGAGCAGTTCTTC
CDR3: CASSYSLSYNEQFF

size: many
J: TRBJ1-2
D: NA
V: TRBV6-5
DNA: TGTGCCAGCAGTTACTCGGTGGAAGAACCCTCTATGGGCTACACCTTC
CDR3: CASSYSVEEPSMGYTF

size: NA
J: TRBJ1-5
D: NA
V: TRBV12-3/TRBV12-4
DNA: TGTGCCAGCAGCCCGGGGAATTTAGCAAATCAGCCCCAGCATTTT
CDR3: CASSPGNLANQPQHF

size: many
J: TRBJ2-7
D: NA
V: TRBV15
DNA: TGTGCCACCAGCCCGGACAGCGGCTCCTACGAGCAGTACTTC
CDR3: CATSPDSGSYEQYF

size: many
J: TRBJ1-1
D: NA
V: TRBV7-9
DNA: TGTGCCAGCCCGGCAGCGAACACTGAAGCTTTCTTT
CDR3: CASPAANTEAFF

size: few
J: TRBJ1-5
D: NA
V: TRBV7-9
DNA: TGTGCCAGCAGCTTAGTAGACAAGAATCGCAATCAGCCCCAGCATTTT
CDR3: CASSLVDKNRNQPQHF

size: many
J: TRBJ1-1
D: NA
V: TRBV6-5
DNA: TGTGCCAGCAGCCACAGGCGGACCATGAACACTGAAGCTTTCTTT
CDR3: CASSHRRTMNTEAFF

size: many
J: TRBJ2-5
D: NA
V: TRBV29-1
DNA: TGCAGCTCGCTGGTTCGGGGGCAAGAGACCCAGTACTTC
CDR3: CSSLVRGQETQYF

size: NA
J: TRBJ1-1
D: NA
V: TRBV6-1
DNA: TGTGCCAGCAGTCTCCGGAGGACCATGAACACTGAAGCTTTCTTT
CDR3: CASSLRRTMNTEAFF

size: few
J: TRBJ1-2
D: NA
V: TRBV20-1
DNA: TGCAGTGCAAGTAGGCAGAACTATGGCTACACCTTC
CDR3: CSASRQNYGYTF

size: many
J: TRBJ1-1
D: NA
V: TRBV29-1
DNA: TGCAGCGGCGGAGAACTGAACACTGAAGCTTTCTTT
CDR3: CSGGELNTEAFF

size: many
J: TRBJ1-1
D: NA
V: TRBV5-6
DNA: TGTGCCAGCAGATCCAGGGCCCTGAGCACTGAAGCTTTCTTT
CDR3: CASRSRALSTEAFF

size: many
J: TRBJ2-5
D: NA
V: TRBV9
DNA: TGTGCCAGCAGCGTAGATCAGTCTCCAGTGGAGACCCAGTACTTC
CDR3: CASSVDQSPVETQYF

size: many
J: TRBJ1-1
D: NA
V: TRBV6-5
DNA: TGTGCCAGCAGTTCGTCCCGGACGGAAGAAGCTTTCTTT
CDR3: CASSSSRTEEAFF

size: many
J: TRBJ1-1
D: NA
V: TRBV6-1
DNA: TGTGCCAGCAGCATCGATGATATCGGGTTGGTAGCTTTCTTT
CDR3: CASSIDDIGLVAFF

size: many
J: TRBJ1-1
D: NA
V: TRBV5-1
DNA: TGCGCCAGCAGCTTGGAGTTCACAGGGAACACTGAAGCTTTCTTT
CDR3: CASSLEFTGNTEAFF

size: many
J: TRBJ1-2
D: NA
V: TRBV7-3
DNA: TGTGCCAGCAGCTTAACGGGCGGTGCTAACTATGGCTACACCTTC
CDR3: CASSLTGGANYGYTF

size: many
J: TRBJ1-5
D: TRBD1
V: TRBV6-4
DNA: TGTGCCAGCAACCAGAACAAACCCGGGACAGATAGCAATCAGCCCCAGCATTTT
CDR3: CASNQNKPGTDSNQPQHF

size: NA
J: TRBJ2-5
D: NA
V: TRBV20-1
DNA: TGCAGTGCTCCGAGGACAGCCAAGGGGGAGACCCAGTACTTC
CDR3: CSAPRTAKGETQYF

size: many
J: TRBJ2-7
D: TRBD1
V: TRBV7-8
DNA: TGTGCCAGCAGCTTAGGACAGGGAAGTACCTACTACGAGCAGTACTTC
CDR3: CASSLGQGSTYYEQYF

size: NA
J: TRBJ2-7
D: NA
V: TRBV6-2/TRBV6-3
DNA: TGTGCCAGCAGTTACGGTCCAAGCGCGGGCCGGTCCTACGAGCAGTACTTC
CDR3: CASSYGPSAGRSYEQYF

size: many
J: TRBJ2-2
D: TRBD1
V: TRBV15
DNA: TGTGCCACCAGCTGGGACAGGGCGAACACCGGGGAGCTGTTTTTT
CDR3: CATSWDRANTGELFF